This T cell receptor (beta chain) was captured by sequencing in a study of tumor-infiltrating lymphocytes in primary liver carcinoma (dated by TCRdb to the late 2010s). Regarding the study in general: Hepatocellular carcinoma (four) or combined HCC and intrahepatic cholangiocarcinoma (one) was present in the five patients, who were three men and two women aged 30 to 69 years. Tumors of the five patients were stage T1-T3 N0M0 with maximum diameters of about 4.2 to 10 cm. Roughly 3.5 to 7.5 million productive TCRbeta reads were obtained per sample, and no significant difference in read depth was found between tissue types. For each liver tumor, the study sampled five regions along with adjacent normal tissue and blood, and applied TCRbeta repertoire sequencing, expression microarrays and whole-exome sequencing. TCRbeta repertoire sequencing covered 35 specimens from 5 patients: 25 or so tumor regions, 5 adjacent noncancerous liver tissues and 5 peripheral blood samples. Technical replicate repertoires showed high reproducibility, with mean shared-clone rates about 0.91 and correlation coefficients above 0.95.

The CDR3, cysteine through phenylalanine, is 14 amino acids long. CDR3 DNA is the only sequence kept; it has 42 bases, read in frame from the first base. The germline V gene specifies SQVTM as CDR1 and ANQGSEA as CDR2. Total RNA and DNA were co-extracted without cell sorting from roughly 20-30 mg of bulk tissue using the AllPrep DNA/RNA mini kit. Between late 2015 and early 2016, a few patients in China with histopathologically diagnosed primary liver carcinoma had surgical resection. At the time of sampling, the patients were treatment-naive and had chronic HBV infection. Each fresh piece of tumor and adjacent tissue was cut in two, with one half stored in RNAlater at -80 degrees C and the other half sent for histology. TCRbeta-specific cDNA was reverse-transcribed from about 520 ng total RNA using a constant-region primer and ProtoScript II reverse transcriptase. TCRbeta libraries were built with three nested multiplex PCR rounds, a slightly modified ARM-PCR procedure. Each of the first two PCR rounds ran for 9 to 11 cycles using multiplex TRBV1-TRBV30 forward primers together with a Cbeta reverse primer. A final 25-cycle PCR with Deep VentR polymerase added sample barcodes and Illumina adapters. Before sequencing, amplicons between 200 and 500 bp were purified from gel using a QIAquick gel extraction kit. The TCRbeta amplicons were sequenced with 250-bp paired-end reads on an Illumina HiSeq 2500. From the authors' description of their analysis: Trimmomatic v0.33 was used to quality-trim the reads, and FLASH v1.2.11 was used to merge paired reads so that full CDR3 sequences could be recovered. V, D and J germline segments were assigned to the rearranged TCRbeta sequences by MiGEC v1.2.1b. Clonotype statistics and Shannon-Wiener diversity indices were computed with VDJtools v1.0.0. To cut down on sampling bias, every analysis after diversity analysis relied on just the 250 most abundant clonotypes from each sample. Through fastp at Q25 and MiXCR, TCRdb rebuilt clones from the public reads, retaining in-frame beta chains. For every CDR3 protein sequence, its rows merge into one entry that carries the most common genes and DNA. TCRdb, rather than the study authors, made the V and J calls. This sample is represented by over 100,000 distinct CDR3 sequences; 55% to 70% of them were singletons. Over 6.5% of the sample comes from the top ten.

A word on this clonotype: Which antigen it targets is not known. An end of the junction does not agree with germline; a read error may underlie this.

On the study overall, not on this receptor specifically: Only 4 or 5 patients were included in the study, and the authors note that the findings should be validated in a larger study. A significantly larger repertoire fraction was made up by the top 250 clones in tumors than in blood (p = 0.039). Because only the TCR beta chain was sequenced and unpaired alpha chains were not captured, true repertoire diversity is likely underestimated. Repertoire overlap was found to be higher between tumor regions (mean around 35%) than between tumor-adjacent (roughly 17%) or tumor-blood (around 15%) pairs, consistent with antigen-driven expansion. Because the samples were bulk and unsorted, CD4+ and CD8+ T cell repertoires could not be compared.

The source is a woman aged 60-70 years with primary liver carcinoma and hepatitis B virus infection. The rearrangement joined TRBV29-1 to TRBJ1-1, with a tentative D gene TRBD1 over 5 matching bases. The sample comprised tumor-adjacent normal liver tissue. The nucleotides are TGCAGTGTCCGACTGGGAGGGGAAGACACTGAGGCTTTCTTT. It is translated as CSVRLGGEDTEAFF.